These 2 T cell receptor beta chains were sequenced from one sample in a study of tumor-infiltrating lymphocytes in localized non-small cell lung cancer. Sequencing was performed with immunoSEQ multiplex PCR; in TCRdb, only in-frame clones are kept and a portion is missing. The data contain 13,000 or so clones, 65% to 90% of them singletons. The sequencing input was lung tumor tissue. These receptors were collected from a human donor with non-small cell lung cancer.

The chain combines TRBV19 with TRBJ2-3; TRBD2 aligns across 8 bases. Per the germline V gene, CDR1 is LNHDA and CDR2 is SQIVND (reference sequence). CDR3 length equals 16 residues. V gave up 5 bases and J gave up 2 bases; unmatched junction bases: 9. The CDR3 spells CASSALTSEDTDTQYF. The CDR3 coding sequence is TGTGCCAGTAGTGCCCTGACTAGCGAGGACACAGATACGCAGTATTTT.

This chain connects TRBV5-4 to TRBJ2-5, with TRBD2 identical over 9 bases. J lost 3 bases, V lost 4 bases, and 10 bases had no gene match. Germline assignment: CDR1 SGHNT and CDR2 YYREEE (reference sequence). This CDR3 spans 16 amino acids. CDR3 DNA sequence: TGTGCCAGCAGCCCTAGCGGGACTAGGACTAAAGAGACCCAGTACTTC. It codes for CASSPSGTRTKETQYF.